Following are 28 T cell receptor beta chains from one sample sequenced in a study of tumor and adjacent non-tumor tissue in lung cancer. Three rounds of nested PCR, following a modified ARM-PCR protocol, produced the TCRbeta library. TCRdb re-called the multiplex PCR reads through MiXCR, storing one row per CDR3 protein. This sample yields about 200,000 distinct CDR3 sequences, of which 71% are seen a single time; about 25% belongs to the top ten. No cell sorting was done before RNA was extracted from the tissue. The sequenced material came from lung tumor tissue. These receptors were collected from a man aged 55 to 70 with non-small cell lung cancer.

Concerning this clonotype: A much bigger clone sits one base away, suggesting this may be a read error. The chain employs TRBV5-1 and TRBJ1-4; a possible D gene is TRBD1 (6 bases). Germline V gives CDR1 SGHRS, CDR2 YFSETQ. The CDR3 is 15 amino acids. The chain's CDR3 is CASSPTTGPQEKLLF. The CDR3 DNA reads TGCGCCAGCAGTCCAACGACAGGTCCACAGGAAAAACTGTTATTT.

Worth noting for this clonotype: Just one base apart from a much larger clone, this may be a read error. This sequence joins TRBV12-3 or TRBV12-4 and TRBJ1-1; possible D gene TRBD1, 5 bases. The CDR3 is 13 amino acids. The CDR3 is CASRRDSATEALF. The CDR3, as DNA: TGTGCCAGCAGAAGAGACAGTGCCACTGAAGCTCTCTTT.

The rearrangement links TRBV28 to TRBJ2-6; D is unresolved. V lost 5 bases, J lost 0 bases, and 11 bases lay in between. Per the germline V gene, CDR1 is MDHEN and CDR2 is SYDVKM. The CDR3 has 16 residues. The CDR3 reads CASSLSGSSGANVLTF. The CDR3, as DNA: TGTGCCAGCAGTCTATCCGGTAGCTCTGGGGCCAACGTCCTGACTTTC.

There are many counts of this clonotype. CDR3 in DNA: TGCGCCAGCAGCCAAGGCCCCGGGTCGTACGAGCAGTACTTC. It is translated as CASSQGPGSYEQYF. The rearrangement links TRBV4-1 to TRBJ2-7; D is uncertain. The CDR3 runs to 14 residues. The germline V gene encodes CDR1 MGHRA and CDR2 YSYEKL. V shed 1 base and J shed 4 bases, with 11 bases lying between them.

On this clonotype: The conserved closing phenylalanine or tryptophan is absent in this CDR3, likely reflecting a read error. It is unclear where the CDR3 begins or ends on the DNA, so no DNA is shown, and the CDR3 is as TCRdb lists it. CDR3: CASSQGRGPKYGCTL. The chain combines TRBV4-1 with TRBJ1-2; TRBD1 reflects the table's D call only, with no check against the DNA. The CDR3 is 15 amino acids long, termini counted. Per the germline V gene, CDR1 is MGHRA and CDR2 is YSYEKL.

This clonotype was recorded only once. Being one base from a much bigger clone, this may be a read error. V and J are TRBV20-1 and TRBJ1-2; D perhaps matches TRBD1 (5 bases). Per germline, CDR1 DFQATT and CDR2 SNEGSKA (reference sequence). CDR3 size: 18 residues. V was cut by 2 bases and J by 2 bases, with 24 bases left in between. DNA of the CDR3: TGCAGTGCTAGATCAGCCGGGGGTGACCCTGGAGTAAACTATGGCTACACCTTC. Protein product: CSARSAGGDPGVNYGYTF.

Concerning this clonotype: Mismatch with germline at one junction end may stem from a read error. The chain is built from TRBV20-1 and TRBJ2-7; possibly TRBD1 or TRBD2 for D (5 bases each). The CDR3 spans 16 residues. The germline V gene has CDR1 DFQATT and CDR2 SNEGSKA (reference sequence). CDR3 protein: CSVRDSASGRTYEQYF. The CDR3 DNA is TGCAGTGTTAGAGATTCTGCCTCGGGACGAACCTACGAGCAGTACTTC.

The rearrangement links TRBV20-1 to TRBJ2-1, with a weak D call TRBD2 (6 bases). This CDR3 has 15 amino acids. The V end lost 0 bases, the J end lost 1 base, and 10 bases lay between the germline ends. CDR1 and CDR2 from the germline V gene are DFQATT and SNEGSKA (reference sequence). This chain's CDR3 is CSARDIGSSYNEQFF. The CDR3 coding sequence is TGCAGTGCTAGAGATATCGGGAGTTCCTACAATGAGCAGTTCTTC.

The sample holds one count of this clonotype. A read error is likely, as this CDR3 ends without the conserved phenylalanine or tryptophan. CDR3 nucleotides: TGTGCCAGCAGCCTCGCTCTAGTGGGCGGGGATACACAGTATATT. Protein product: CASSLALVGGDTQYI. The rearrangement uses TRBV11-3 and TRBJ2-3; TRBD2 might be the D (6 bases). The CDR3 extends over 15 amino acids. CDR1 and CDR2 from the germline V gene are SGHNT and YENEEA.

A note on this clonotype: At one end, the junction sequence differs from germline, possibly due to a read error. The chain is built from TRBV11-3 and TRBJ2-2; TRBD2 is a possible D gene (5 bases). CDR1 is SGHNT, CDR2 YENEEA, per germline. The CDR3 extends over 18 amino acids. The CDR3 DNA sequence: TGTGCCAGCAGCTCCCGGGGAACGGTAGGATACAGAGCCGGAGAGCTGTTTTTT. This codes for CASSSRGTVGYRAGELFF.

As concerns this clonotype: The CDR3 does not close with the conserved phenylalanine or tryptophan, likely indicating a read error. CDR3 bases: TGTGCCAGTAGCTTAGCTCCTAGAGAGGAAGAGACCCAGTACTAC. Encoded protein: CASSLAPREEETQYY. The chain recombines TRBV11-2 with TRBJ2-5; D remains ambiguous. The CDR3 totals 15 residues. Per the germline V gene, CDR1 is SGHAT and CDR2 is FQNNGV.

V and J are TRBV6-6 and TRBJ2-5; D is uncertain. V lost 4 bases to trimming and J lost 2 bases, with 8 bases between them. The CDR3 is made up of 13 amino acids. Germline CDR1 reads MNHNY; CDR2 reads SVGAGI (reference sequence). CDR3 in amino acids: CASSLNSQETQYF. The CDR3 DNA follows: TGTGCCAGCAGTTTGAACAGTCAAGAGACCCAGTACTTC.

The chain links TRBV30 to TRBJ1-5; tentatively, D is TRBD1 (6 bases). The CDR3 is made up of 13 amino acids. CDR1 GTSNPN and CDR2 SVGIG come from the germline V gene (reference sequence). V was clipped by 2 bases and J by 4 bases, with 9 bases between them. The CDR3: CAWSSGENQPQHF. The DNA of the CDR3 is TGTGCCTGGAGTTCAGGGGAAAATCAGCCCCAGCATTTT. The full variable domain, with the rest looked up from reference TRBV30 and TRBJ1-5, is SQTIHQWPATLVQPVGSPLSLECTVEGTSNPNLYWYRQAAGRGLQLLFYSVGIGQISSEVPQNLSASRPQDRQFILSSKKLLLSDSGFYLCAWSSGENQPQHFGDGTRLSIL.

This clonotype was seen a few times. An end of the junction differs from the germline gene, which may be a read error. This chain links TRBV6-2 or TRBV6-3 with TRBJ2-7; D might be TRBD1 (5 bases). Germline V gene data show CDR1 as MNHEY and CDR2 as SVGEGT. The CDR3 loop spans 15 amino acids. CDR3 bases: TGTGCCAGCAGTTACAACCAGCCAGGGTTCGGCGAGCAGTATTTC. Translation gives CASSYNQPGFGEQYF.

CDR3 nucleotides: TGTGCCAGCAGTTCAGGTTTGGGGTACCAAGAGACCCAGTACTTC. Translated, it gives CASSSGLGYQETQYF. This chain links TRBV6-5 with TRBJ2-5; no clear D. Germline V gives CDR1 MNHEY, CDR2 SVGAGI. V lost 4 bases and J lost 0, with 12 bases in between. The CDR3 is 15 amino acids.

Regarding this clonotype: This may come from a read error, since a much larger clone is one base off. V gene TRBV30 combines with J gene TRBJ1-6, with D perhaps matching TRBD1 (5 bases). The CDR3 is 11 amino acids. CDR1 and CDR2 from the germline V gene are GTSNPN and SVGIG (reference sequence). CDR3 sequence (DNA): TGTGACTGGAGTTCTGGGGGGTCCCTCCACTTT. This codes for CDWSSGGSLHF. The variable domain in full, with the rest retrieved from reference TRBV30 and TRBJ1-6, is SQTIHQWPATLVQPVGSPLSLECTVEGTSNPNLYWYRQAAGRGLQLLFYSVGIGQISSEVPQNLSASRPQDRQFILSSKKLLLSDSGFYLCDWSSGGSLHFGNGTRLTVT.

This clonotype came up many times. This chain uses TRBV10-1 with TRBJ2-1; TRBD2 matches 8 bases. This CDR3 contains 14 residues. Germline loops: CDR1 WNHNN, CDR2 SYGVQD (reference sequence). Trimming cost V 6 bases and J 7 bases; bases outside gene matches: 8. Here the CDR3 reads CASSAGTSRNEQFF. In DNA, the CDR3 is TGCGCCAGCAGCGCCGGGACTAGTCGGAATGAGCAGTTCTTC.

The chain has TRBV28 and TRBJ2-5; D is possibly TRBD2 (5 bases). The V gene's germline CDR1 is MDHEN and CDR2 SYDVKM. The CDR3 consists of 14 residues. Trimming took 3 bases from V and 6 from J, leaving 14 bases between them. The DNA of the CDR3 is TGTGCCAGCAGTTTTCGGGCTTCGGGGAAGACCCAGTACTTC. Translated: CASSFRASGKTQYF. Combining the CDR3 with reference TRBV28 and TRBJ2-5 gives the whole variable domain DVKVTQSSRYLVKRTGEKVFLECVQDMDHENMFWYRQDPGLGLRLIYFSYDVKMKEKGDIPEGYSVSREKKERFSLILESASTNQTSMYLCASSFRASGKTQYFGPGTRLLVL.

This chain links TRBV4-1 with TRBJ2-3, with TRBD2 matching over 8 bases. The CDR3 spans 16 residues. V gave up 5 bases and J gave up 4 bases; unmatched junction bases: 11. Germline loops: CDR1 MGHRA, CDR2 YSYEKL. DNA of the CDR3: TGCGCCAGCAGCTCATCCAGGACTAGCTATGCAGATACGCAGTATTTT. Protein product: CASSSSRTSYADTQYF.

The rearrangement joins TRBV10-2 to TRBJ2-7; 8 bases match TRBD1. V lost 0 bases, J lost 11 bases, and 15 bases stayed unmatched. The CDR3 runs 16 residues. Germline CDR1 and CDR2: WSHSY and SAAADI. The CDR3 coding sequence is TGCGCCAGCAGTGAGTCGGCAAGGACAGGGAGTTTAGGGGAGTACTTC. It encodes CASSESARTGSLGEYF.

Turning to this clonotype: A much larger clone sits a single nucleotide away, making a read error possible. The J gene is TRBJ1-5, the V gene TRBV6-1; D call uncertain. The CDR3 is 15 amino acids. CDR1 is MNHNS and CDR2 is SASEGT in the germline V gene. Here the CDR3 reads CASSEPGISDQPQHF. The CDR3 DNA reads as TGTGCCAGCAGTGAACCTGGGATTAGCGATCAGCCCCAGCATTTT.

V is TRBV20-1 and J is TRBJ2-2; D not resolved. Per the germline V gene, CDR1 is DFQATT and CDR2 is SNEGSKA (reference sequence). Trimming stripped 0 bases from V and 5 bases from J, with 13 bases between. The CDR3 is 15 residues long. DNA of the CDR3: TGCAGTGCTAGAGATACGAGGAGATCAACCGGGGAGCTGTTTTTT. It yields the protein CSARDTRRSTGELFF.

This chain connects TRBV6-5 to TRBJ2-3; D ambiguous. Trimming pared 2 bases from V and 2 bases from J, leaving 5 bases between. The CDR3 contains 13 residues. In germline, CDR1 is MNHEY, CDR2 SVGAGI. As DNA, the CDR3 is TGTGCCAGCAGTTACCGACCCACAGATACGCAGTATTTT. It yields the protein CASSYRPTDTQYF.

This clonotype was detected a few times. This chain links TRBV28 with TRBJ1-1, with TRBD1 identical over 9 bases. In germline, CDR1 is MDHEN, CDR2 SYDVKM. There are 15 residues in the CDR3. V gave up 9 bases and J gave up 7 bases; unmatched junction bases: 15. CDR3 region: CASSKTDRGKGEAFF. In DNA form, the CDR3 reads TGTGCCAGTAGTAAAACGGACAGGGGAAAGGGTGAAGCTTTCTTT. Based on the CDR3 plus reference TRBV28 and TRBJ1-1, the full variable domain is DVKVTQSSRYLVKRTGEKVFLECVQDMDHENMFWYRQDPGLGLRLIYFSYDVKMKEKGDIPEGYSVSREKKERFSLILESASTNQTSMYLCASSKTDRGKGEAFFGQGTRLTVV.

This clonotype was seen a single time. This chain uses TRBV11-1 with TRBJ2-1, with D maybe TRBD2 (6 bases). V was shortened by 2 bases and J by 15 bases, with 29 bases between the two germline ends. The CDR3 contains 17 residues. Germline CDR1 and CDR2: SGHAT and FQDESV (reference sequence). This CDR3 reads CASSLSRLVGGNNEMFF. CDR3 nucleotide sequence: TGTGCCAGCAGCTTATCTCGGCTAGTGGGAGGCAACAATGAGATGTTCTTC.

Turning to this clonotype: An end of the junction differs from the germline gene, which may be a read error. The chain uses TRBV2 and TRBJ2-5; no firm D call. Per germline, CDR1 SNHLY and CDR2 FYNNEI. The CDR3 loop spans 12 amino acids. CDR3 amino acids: CASGASEEAQYF. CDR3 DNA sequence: TGTGCCAGCGGAGCCAGCGAAGAGGCCCAGTACTTC.

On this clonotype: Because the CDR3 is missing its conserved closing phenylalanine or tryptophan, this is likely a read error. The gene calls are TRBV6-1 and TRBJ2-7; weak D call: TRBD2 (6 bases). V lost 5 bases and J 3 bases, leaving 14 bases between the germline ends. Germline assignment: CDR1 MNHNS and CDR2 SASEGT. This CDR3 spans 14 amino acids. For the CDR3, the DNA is TGTGCCAGCAGTATCGGGAGCGGTTACTACGAGCAGTACTCC. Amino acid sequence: CASSIGSGYYEQYS.

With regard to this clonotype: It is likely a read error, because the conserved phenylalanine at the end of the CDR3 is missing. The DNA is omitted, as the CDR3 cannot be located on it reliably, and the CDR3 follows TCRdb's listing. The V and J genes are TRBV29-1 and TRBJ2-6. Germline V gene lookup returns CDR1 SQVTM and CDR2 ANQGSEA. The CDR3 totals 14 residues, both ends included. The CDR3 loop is CSVDGVPGANVMII.